Listed below are T cell receptor beta chains from one sample, sequenced in a study of shared clonotypes between healthy human individuals. The table came from immunoSEQ multiplex PCR; TCRdb's copy has only in-frame clones and leaves some out. The table shows under 2.5 million clones, with approximately 90% occurring only once. The sequenced material came from naive CD4+ T cells from PBMCs. All receptors come from a man between 18 and 35 years old in good health. Some clones in this sample may be carry-over from other donors' samples. The CDR3 runs from the conserved cysteine through the conserved F or W. Each record gives: D gene, CDR3 length, J gene, clone size, V gene, CDR3 DNA, CDR3 protein. D genes are given only for firm matches. The size of a clone is reported for some rows only, either as once, few or many, or as a class for expanded clones.

TRBD2	14	TRBJ2-7	.	TRBV7-9	TGTGCCAGCACCCCGACTAGCGGGAGGTGGGAGCAGTACTTC	CASTPTSGRWEQYF
.	11	TRBJ2-7	.	TRBV5-1	TGCGCCAGCAGCATGAACTACGAGCAGTACTTC	CASSMNYEQYF
TRBD2	14	TRBJ2-1	.	TRBV9	TGTGCCAGCAGTCGACTAGCGGGATTTACTGAGCAGTTCTTC	CASSRLAGFTEQFF
.	15	TRBJ1-4	.	TRBV19	TGTGCCAGTAGTATCCGCGGGACCCTCCCGGGAAAACTGTTTTTT	CASSIRGTLPGKLFF
.	11	TRBJ2-2	once	TRBV6-6	TGTGCCAGCAGGGCCACCGGGGAGCTGTTTTTT	CASRATGELFF
.	15	TRBJ2-5	.	TRBV5-1	TGCGCCAGCAGCTTCCAACAGCCCGGAGGAGAGACCCAGTACTTC	CASSFQQPGGETQYF
.	15	TRBJ2-1	once	TRBV28	TGTGCCAGCAGTCCTTCTGCACGGGCCTACAATGAGCAGTTCTTC	CASSPSARAYNEQFF
.	15	TRBJ1-1	.	TRBV28	TGTGCCAGCAGTCCCAGAACGGCGGGGAACACTGAAGCTTTCTTT	CASSPRTAGNTEAFF
.	17	TRBJ2-1	.	TRBV12-5	TGTGCTAGTGGTTTGCCCCCCTGGGACCGCTCCTACAATGAGCAGTTCTTC	CASGLPPWDRSYNEQFF
.	16	TRBJ2-1	.	TRBV21-1	TGTGCCAGCAGCCTTCGACGCGGACTAGCTAGGGATGAGCAGTTCTTC	CASSLRRGLARDEQFF
TRBD1	16	TRBJ1-4	.	TRBV14	TGTGCCAGCAGCCGATGGACCGGGACAGGGGGTGAAAAACTGTTTTTT	CASSRWTGTGGEKLFF
.	15	TRBJ2-1	.	TRBV4-1	TGCGCCAGCAGCCTACGGACTCCCTCCTACAATGAGCAGTTCTTC	CASSLRTPSYNEQFF
TRBD2	17	TRBJ2-7	.	TRBV7-6	TGTGCCAGCAGCCCATCGGCCGGGACTAGCGGGGGCGTTGAGCAGTACTTC	CASSPSAGTSGGVEQYF
.	14	TRBJ1-2	.	TRBV18	TGTGCCAGCTCGCCACCGACAGGCAACTATGGCTACACCTTC	CASSPPTGNYGYTF
TRBD1	16	TRBJ2-1	.	TRBV4-1	TGCGCCAGCAGCCCCGGACAGGGGGGGAACTACAATGAGCAGTTCTTC	CASSPGQGGNYNEQFF
.	13	TRBJ2-3	.	TRBV28	TGTGCCAGCAGTTTAAGATCAGCAGATACGCAGTATTTT	CASSLRSADTQYF
TRBD1	17	TRBJ2-2	.	TRBV5-1	TGCGCCAGCAGCTTGGGCTTACAGGGGGTCTCGGCCGGGGAGCTGTTTTTT	CASSLGLQGVSAGELFF
.	14	TRBJ2-1	once	TRBV10-1	TGCGCCAGCAGTGTTGCGGCCCTTGGGAATGAGCAGTTCTTC	CASSVAALGNEQFF
.	16	TRBJ1-5	.	TRBV11-1	TGTGCCAGCAGCTTAAGCTTAGCTGAAAGCAATCAGCCCCAGCATTTT	CASSLSLAESNQPQHF
.	15	TRBJ1-1	.	TRBV6-6	TGTGCCAGCAGTTACTTAGGCAGTACGGACACTGAAGCTTTCTTT	CASSYLGSTDTEAFF
.	13	TRBJ1-5	.	TRBV6-5	TGTGCCAGCCGCCAACAGTGGTCTCAGCCCCAGCATTTT	CASRQQWSQPQHF
.	14	TRBJ1-5	.	TRBV30	TGTGCCTGGAGTGTATCCCAGCTCAATCAGCCCCAGCATTTT	CAWSVSQLNQPQHF
TRBD2	18	TRBJ2-7	.	TRBV5-1	TGCGCCAGCAGCTCGCCCCTGACTAGCGGGAGGGCCGTGGAAGAGCAGTACTTC	CASSSPLTSGRAVEEQYF
TRBD2	15	TRBJ2-7	.	TRBV27	TGTGCCAGCAGTTTAAGACTAGCGGCTTATGACGAGCAGTACTTC	CASSLRLAAYDEQYF
.	13	TRBJ1-5	.	TRBV28	TGTGCCAGCATGGGGCAGACGAATCAGCCCCAGCATTTT	CASMGQTNQPQHF
TRBD2	16	TRBJ2-4	.	TRBV2	TGTGCCAGCAGTGGAGGGAGCGGGAGGGCCAAAAACATTCAGTACTTC	CASSGGSGRAKNIQYF
.	13	TRBJ2-3	.	TRBV19	TGTGCCAGTAGTATTTGGGAGACAGATACGCAGTATTTT	CASSIWETDTQYF
.	13	TRBJ2-7	.	TRBV5-1	TGCGCCAGCAGCTTGGGACACTTACGTGAGCAGTACTTC	CASSLGHLREQYF
.	13	TRBJ1-2	.	TRBV5-1	TGCGCCAGCAGCGGACAGCCGGGTTATGGCTACACCTTC	CASSGQPGYGYTF
TRBD1	13	TRBJ1-1	.	TRBV7-9	TGTGCCAGCAGCTTAGAAGGGGGCGCGAGGGCTTTCTTT	CASSLEGGARAFF
.	12	TRBJ2-5	.	TRBV5-1	TGCGCCAGCAGCCTCAGAAGAGAGACCCAGTACTTC	CASSLRRETQYF
.	12	TRBJ1-1	.	TRBV7-8	TGTGCCAGCAGCTTAAGGGGTGTGGAAGCTTTCTTT	CASSLRGVEAFF
TRBD1	13	TRBJ2-5	.	TRBV19	TGTGCCAGCATGGGACAGGGTGGGCAGACCCAGTACTTC	CASMGQGGQTQYF
.	14	TRBJ2-5	.	TRBV7-9	TGTGCCAGCAGCTTACCTGGGTTTACAGAGACCCAGTACTTC	CASSLPGFTETQYF
.	13	TRBJ1-2	.	TRBV28	TGTGCCAGCAGTCCCCGACAGATGTATGGCTACACCTTC	CASSPRQMYGYTF
.	17	TRBJ1-5	.	TRBV27	TGTGCCAGCACCTCGGGACACCACGACAGCGGGAATCAGCCCCAGCATTTT	CASTSGHHDSGNQPQHF
.	15	TRBJ1-3	once	TRBV4-3	TGCGCCAGCAGCCAATACGCAGGCTCTGGAAACACCATATATTTT	CASSQYAGSGNTIYF
TRBD2	15	TRBJ2-1	.	TRBV11-2	TGTGCCAGCAGCCCTAGCGGGGACGCCTACAATGAGCAGTTCTTC	CASSPSGDAYNEQFF
.	13	TRBJ2-3	.	TRBV7-9	TGTGCCAGCAGACCCCGGGAGCAAAATACGCAGTATTTT	CASRPREQNTQYF
TRBD2	13	TRBJ2-3	.	TRBV4-3	TGCGCCAGCAGCCAAGAGAGGACTAGCGGATTAGTTTTT	CASSQERTSGLVF
TRBD1	13	TRBJ2-7	once	TRBV5-4	TGTGCCAGCAGTGGACAGGGCTCCTACGAGCAGTACTTC	CASSGQGSYEQYF
TRBD1	15	TRBJ1-5	.	TRBV27	TGTGCCAGCAGTTCCGCGCGGACAGGTGGTCAGCCCCAGCATTTT	CASSSARTGGQPQHF
TRBD1	16	TRBJ1-6	.	TRBV5-6	TGTGCCAGCAGCGAAACATTAGGGACAGGGAATTCACCCCTCCACTTT	CASSETLGTGNSPLHF
.	12	TRBJ1-3	.	TRBV28	TGTGCCGGGGGTTCCTACGGAAACACCATATATTTT	CAGGSYGNTIYF
TRBD1	15	TRBJ2-7	.	TRBV28	TGTGCCAGCAGTTTAGGGACAGGGCTCTCCTACGAGCAGTACTTC	CASSLGTGLSYEQYF
.	13	TRBJ1-5	.	TRBV6-1	TGTGCCAGCAGTGATGGTGAAAATCAGCCCCAGCATTTT	CASSDGENQPQHF
TRBD2	17	TRBJ2-4	.	TRBV28	TGTGCCAGCAGTGACCTAGGACTAGCCAATAAGAAAAACATTCAGTACTTC	CASSDLGLANKKNIQYF
.	14	TRBJ1-2	.	TRBV15	TGTGCCACCAGCAGGCCGCTAAGAAATGAGGGCTACACCTTC	CATSRPLRNEGYTF
TRBD2	15	TRBJ2-5	.	TRBV30	TGTGCCTGGCGGGGGGGACTAGCGGGAGGGGAGACCCAGTACTTC	CAWRGGLAGGETQYF
.	14	TRBJ2-3	.	TRBV30	TGTGCCTGGAGTGCGGACTACAGGGCCGGTCCGCAGTATTTT	CAWSADYRAGPQYF
TRBD2	15	TRBJ2-7	once	TRBV5-1	TGCGCCAGCAGCTCGGGAGGACTAGGGATGGTCGAGCAGTACTTC	CASSSGGLGMVEQYF
.	13	TRBJ2-2	.	TRBV13	TGTGCCAGCAGCCCGCGGGTTGCCGGGGAGCTGTTTTTT	CASSPRVAGELFF
.	15	TRBJ2-5	.	TRBV11-3	TGTGCCAGCAGCTTAGGGCAGGGACCTCAAGAGACCCAGTACTTC	CASSLGQGPQETQYF
.	14	TRBJ1-1	.	TRBV2	TGTGCCAGCAGTAGACAGACCGAGAACACTGAAGCTTTCTTT	CASSRQTENTEAFF